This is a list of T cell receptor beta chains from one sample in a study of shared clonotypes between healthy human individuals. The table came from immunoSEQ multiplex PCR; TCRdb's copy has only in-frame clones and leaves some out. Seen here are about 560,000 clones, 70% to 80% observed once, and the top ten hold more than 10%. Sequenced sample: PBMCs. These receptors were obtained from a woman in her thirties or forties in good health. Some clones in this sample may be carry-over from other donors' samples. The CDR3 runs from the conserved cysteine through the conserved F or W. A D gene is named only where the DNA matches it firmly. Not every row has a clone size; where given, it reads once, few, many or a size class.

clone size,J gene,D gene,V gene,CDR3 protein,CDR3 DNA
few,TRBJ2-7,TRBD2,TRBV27,CASSDYLAGRYEQYF,TGTGCCAGCAGTGACTACCTAGCGGGACGGTACGAGCAGTACTTC
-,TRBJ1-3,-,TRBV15,CATSRDRGHSGNTIYF,TGTGCCACCAGCAGAGATCGGGGCCACTCTGGAAACACCATATATTTT
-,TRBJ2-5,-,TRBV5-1,CASSLWERETQYF,TGCGCCAGCAGCTTGTGGGAGCGGGAGACCCAGTACTTC
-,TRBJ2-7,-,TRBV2,CASSEGPGDSYEQYF,TGCGCCAGCAGTGAAGGGCCAGGGGACTCCTACGAGCAGTACTTC
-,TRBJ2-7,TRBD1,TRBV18,CASSPRQGIYEQYF,TGTGCCAGCTCACCCCGACAGGGCATCTACGAGCAGTACTTC
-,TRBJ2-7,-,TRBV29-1,CSVAASLGGEQYF,TGCAGCGTTGCGGCTAGCTTGGGTGGAGAGCAGTACTTC
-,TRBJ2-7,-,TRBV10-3,CAISDGDISFYEQYF,TGTGCCATCAGTGATGGTGATATTTCTTTCTACGAGCAGTACTTC
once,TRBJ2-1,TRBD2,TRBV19,CASRPPGLAGTGEQFF,TGTGCCAGTAGGCCTCCGGGACTAGCGGGAACGGGCGAGCAGTTCTTC
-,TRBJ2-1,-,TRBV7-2,CASSLEFVREYNEQFF,TGTGCCAGCAGCTTAGAGTTTGTCAGGGAGTACAATGAGCAGTTCTTC
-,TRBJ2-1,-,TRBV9,CASSVAGRTSYNEQFF,TGTGCCAGCAGCGTAGCTGGCAGAACCTCCTACAATGAGCAGTTCTTC
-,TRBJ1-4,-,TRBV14,CASSQDLVSAGNNEKLFF,TGTGCCAGCAGCCAAGATCTGGTGAGCGCTGGCAATAATGAAAAACTGTTTTTT
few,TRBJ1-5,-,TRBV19,CASSIPSGPGDQPQHF,TGTGCCAGTAGTATCCCCTCCGGGCCGGGGGATCAGCCCCAGCATTTT
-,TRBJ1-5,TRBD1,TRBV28,CAGQTGTGGTQPQHF,TGTGCCGGACAAACCGGGACAGGGGGCACTCAGCCCCAGCATTTT
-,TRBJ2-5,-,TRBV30,CAWSVGWGRETQYF,TGTGCCTGGAGTGTGGGATGGGGGAGGGAGACCCAGTACTTC
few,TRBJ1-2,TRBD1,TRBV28,CASSGDRDLGYTF,TGTGCCAGCAGTGGGGACAGGGACTTAGGCTACACCTTC
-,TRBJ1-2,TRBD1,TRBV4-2,CASSQDQTGGYGYTF,TGTGCCAGCAGCCAAGACCAGACAGGGGGTTATGGCTACACCTTC
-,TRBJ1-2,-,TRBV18,CASSFTQRDGYTF,TGTGCCAGCTCATTCACTCAGCGGGATGGCTACACCTTC
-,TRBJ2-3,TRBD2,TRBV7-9,CASRPGLAGGTDTQYF,TGTGCCAGCAGACCGGGACTAGCGGGTGGTACAGATACGCAGTATTTT
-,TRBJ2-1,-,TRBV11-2,CASSPSGGYNEQFF,TGTGCCAGCAGCCCCTCCGGTGGCTACAATGAGCAGTTCTTC
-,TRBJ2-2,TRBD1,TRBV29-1,CSVELFGGQGTLGGELFF,TGCAGCGTTGAGTTGTTTGGAGGACAGGGGACCCTCGGCGGGGAGCTGTTTTTT
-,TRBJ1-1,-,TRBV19,CASSLGTEKKAFF,TGTGCCAGTAGTTTGGGAACAGAGAAAAAAGCTTTCTTT
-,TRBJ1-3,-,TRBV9,CASSVGGTLGNTIYF,TGTGCCAGCAGCGTAGGTGGGACACTCGGAAACACCATATATTTT
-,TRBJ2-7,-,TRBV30,CAWEAGFVSYEQYF,TGTGCCTGGGAAGCCGGATTTGTATCCTACGAGCAGTACTTC
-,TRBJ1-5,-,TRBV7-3,CASSLMVKTSNQPQHF,TGTGCCAGCAGCTTAATGGTAAAAACAAGCAATCAGCCCCAGCATTTT
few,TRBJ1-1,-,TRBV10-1,CASSPSKKLRAFF,TGCGCCAGCAGTCCCTCGAAAAAACTTAGGGCTTTCTTT
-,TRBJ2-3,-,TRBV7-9,CASSLTPGDTQYF,TGTGCCAGCAGCTTAACACCCGGAGATACGCAGTATTTT
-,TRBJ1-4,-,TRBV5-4,CASSLAGVSEKLFF,TGTGCCAGCAGCTTGGCTGGGGTTAGCGAAAAACTGTTTTTT
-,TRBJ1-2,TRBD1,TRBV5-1,CASSGLPGTGGYGYTF,TGCGCCAGCAGCGGACTCCCCGGGACAGGGGGCTATGGCTACACCTTC
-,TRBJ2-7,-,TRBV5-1,CASSLASNRAVSLLYF,TGCGCCAGCAGCTTGGCCTCCAACCGGGCCGTCTCGTTGTTGTACTTC
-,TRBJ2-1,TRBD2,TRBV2,CASSEEGLAGANEQFF,TGTGCCAGCAGTGAAGAAGGACTAGCGGGAGCGAATGAGCAGTTCTTC
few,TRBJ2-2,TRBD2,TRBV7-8,CASSAGLAGVIGELFF,TGTGCCAGCAGCGCCGGACTAGCGGGAGTAATAGGGGAGCTGTTTTTT
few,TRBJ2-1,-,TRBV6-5,CASSYGGYNEQFF,TGTGCCAGCAGTTACGGCGGCTACAATGAGCAGTTCTTC
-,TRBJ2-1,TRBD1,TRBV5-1,CASSFRGPKFF,TGCGCCAGCAGCTTCAGGGGGCCGAAGTTCTTC
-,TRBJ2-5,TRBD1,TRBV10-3,CAIRGQNQETQYF,TGTGCCATCAGGGGACAGAACCAAGAGACCCAGTACTTC
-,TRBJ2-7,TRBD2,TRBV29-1,CSVVPAGGGEQYF,TGCAGCGTTGTCCCAGCGGGAGGAGGGGAGCAGTACTTC
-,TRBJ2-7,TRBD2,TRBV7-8,CASRGEPGLAVMVDF,TGTGCCAGCAGGGGGGAACCGGGACTAGCGGTCATGGTGGACTTC
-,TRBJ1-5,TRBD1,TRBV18,CASSHTGGSVSNQPQHF,TGTGCCAGCTCACATACAGGGGGGTCTGTTAGCAATCAGCCCCAGCATTTT
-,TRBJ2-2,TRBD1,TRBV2,CASSALTGSNTGELFF,TGTGCCAGCAGCGCTCTGACAGGGAGTAACACCGGGGAGCTGTTTTTT
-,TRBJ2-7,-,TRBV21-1,CARPGQGILFSYEQYF,TGTGCCAGGCCGGGACAGGGAATTTTGTTCTCCTACGAGCAGTACTTC
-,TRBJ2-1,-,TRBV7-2,CASSLSSADYNEQFF,TGTGCCAGCAGCTTATCCAGCGCCGATTACAATGAGCAGTTCTTC
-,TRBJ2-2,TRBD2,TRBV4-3,CASSQDLREDGELFF,TGCGCCAGCAGCCAAGATCTGCGGGAGGACGGGGAGCTGTTTTTT
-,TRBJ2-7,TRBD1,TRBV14,CASSPTVDRGYEQYF,TGTGCCAGCAGCCCCACGGTGGACAGGGGCTACGAGCAGTACTTC
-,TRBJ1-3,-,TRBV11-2,CASSFGSQLGNTIYF,TGTGCCAGCAGCTTCGGTTCGCAGCTTGGAAACACCATATATTTT
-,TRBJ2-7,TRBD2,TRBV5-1,CASSLGLAGETSQYF,TGCGCCAGCAGCTTGGGACTAGCGGGAGAAACAAGTCAGTACTTC
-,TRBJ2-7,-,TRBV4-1,CASSPRDASYEQYF,TGCGCCAGCAGCCCCCGGGACGCTTCCTACGAGCAGTACTTC